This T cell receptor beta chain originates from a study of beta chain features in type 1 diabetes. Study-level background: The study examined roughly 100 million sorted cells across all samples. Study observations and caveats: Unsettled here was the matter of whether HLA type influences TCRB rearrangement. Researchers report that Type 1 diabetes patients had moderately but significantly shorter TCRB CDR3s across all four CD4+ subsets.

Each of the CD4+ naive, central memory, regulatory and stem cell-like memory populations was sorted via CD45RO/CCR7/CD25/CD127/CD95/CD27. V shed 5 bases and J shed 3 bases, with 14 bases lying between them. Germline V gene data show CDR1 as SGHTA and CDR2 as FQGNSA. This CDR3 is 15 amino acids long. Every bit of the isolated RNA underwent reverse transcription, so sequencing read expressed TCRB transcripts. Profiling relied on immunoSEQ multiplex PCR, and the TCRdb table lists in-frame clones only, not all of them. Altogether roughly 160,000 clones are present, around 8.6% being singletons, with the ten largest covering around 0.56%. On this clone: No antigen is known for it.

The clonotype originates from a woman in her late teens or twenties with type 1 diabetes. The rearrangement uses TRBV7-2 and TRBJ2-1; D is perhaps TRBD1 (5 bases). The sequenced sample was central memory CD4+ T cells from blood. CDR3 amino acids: CASSTVDNDYNEQFF. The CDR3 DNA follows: TGTGCCAGCAGCACAGTGGACAACGACTACAATGAGCAGTTCTTC. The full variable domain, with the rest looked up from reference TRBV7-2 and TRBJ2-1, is GAGVSQSPSNKVTEKGKDVELRCDPISGHTALYWYRQSLGQGLEFLIYFQGNSAPDKSGLPSDRFSAERTGGSVSTLTIQRTQQEDSAVYLCASSTVDNDYNEQFFGPGTRLTVL.